Presented here are 10 T cell receptor beta chains from one specimen sequenced in a study of blood T cell repertoires in COVID-19. Data came from immunoSEQ multiplex PCR; TCRdb stores just in-frame clones and leaves some out. The table has about 170,000 clones, around 83% seen once. Sequenced input: PBMCs or T cells enriched from blood (not recorded which). These TCRs come from a woman between 45 and 60 years old in a cohort exposed to, infected with or recovered from COVID-19 (not recorded which).

This clone was found once. The chain carries TRBV29-1 and TRBJ1-1; TRBD1 matches at 7 bases. The J segment lost 11 bases and the V segment lost 7 bases, leaving 13 bases of the junction unmatched. The V gene's germline CDR1 is SQVTM and CDR2 ANQGSEA. The CDR3 is 12 residues long. CDR3: CSAGQETFTAFF. CDR3 in DNA: TGCAGCGCCGGACAGGAGACCTTTACGGCTTTCTTT.

The chain combines TRBV7-2 with TRBJ2-7; 7 nucleotides agree with TRBD2. The CDR3 consists of 14 residues. The germline CDR1 and CDR2 sequences are SGHTA and FQGNSA. V gave up 5 bases and J gave up 3 bases; unmatched junction bases: 7. The CDR3 protein is CASSLPTSRYEQYF. The DNA for the CDR3 is TGTGCCAGCAGCCTTCCGACTAGCCGCTACGAGCAGTACTTC.

This chain uses TRBV28 with TRBJ2-3; perhaps TRBD2 as D (7 bases). The CDR3 is made up of 18 amino acids. CDR1 and CDR2 (germline): MDHEN, SYDVKM. V was shortened by 7 bases and J by 1 base, with 24 bases between the two germline ends. CDR3 nucleotides: TGTGCCAGCACCCAACTCAAGGGAGGGGGGGTCGGCACAGATACGCAGTATTTT. Translated, it gives CASTQLKGGGVGTDTQYF.

CDR3 in amino acids: CASSLTLRGPGANVLTF. The CDR3 nucleotides are TGTGCCAGCAGCTTAACGTTAAGGGGGCCTGGGGCCAACGTCCTGACTTTC. The chain uses TRBV7-3 and TRBJ2-6; 7 nucleotides match TRBD1. Per germline, CDR1 SGHTA and CDR2 FQGTGA. Losses at the gene ends were 0 bases for V and 2 bases for J; bases not matched to a gene: 4. This CDR3 contains 17 residues.

V usage is TRBV5-1 and J usage is TRBJ2-7, with D unresolved. This CDR3 is built from 14 residues. V was trimmed by 0 bases and J by 2 bases, leaving 9 bases between them. Germline CDR1 reads SGHRS; CDR2 reads YFSETQ. CDR3 DNA sequence: TGCGCCAGCAGCTTGGGTGGTCAGACCTACGAGCAGTACTTC. Translating it yields CASSLGGQTYEQYF.

The chain uses TRBV9 and TRBJ1-2, with 7 bases identical to TRBD1. From germline, CDR1 is SGDLS and CDR2 YYNGEE. The CDR3 sequence is 15 residues long. The ends lost 1 base at V and 2 bases at J; junction bases unmatched: 5. The CDR3 reads CASSVKAGQNYGYTF. The CDR3, as DNA: TGTGCCAGCAGCGTAAAGGCGGGACAGAACTATGGCTACACCTTC.

The chain combines TRBV5-6 with TRBJ1-3; TRBD1 might be the D (6 bases). The CDR3 spans 15 residues. V dropped 1 base and J dropped 3 bases, with 11 bases sitting between them. Germline-derived CDR1 and CDR2 are SGHDT and YYEEEE. CDR3 in DNA: TGTGCCAGCAGCTTGCGGGGGGCGCGTGGAAACACCATATATTTT. Translation gives CASSLRGARGNTIYF. Full variable domain (outside the CDR3, taken from reference TRBV5-6 and TRBJ1-3): DAGVTQSPTHLIKTRGQQVTLRCSPKSGHDTVSWYQQALGQGPQFIFQYYEEEERQRGNFPDRFSGHQFPNYSSELNVNALLLGDSALYLCASSLRGARGNTIYFGEGSWLTVV.

This clone was recorded only once. The CDR3 DNA reads TGTGCCAGCAGCTTGGTGGAGGGTAGTGGTTCCGAGCAGTACTTC. Its translation: CASSLVEGSGSEQYF. The rearrangement uses TRBV5-6 and TRBJ2-7; a possible D gene is TRBD2 (6 bases). Per germline, CDR1 SGHDT and CDR2 YYEEEE. This CDR3 spans 15 amino acids. The V end was cut by 0 bases, the J end by 6 bases, with 16 bases between.

The rearrangement links TRBV25-1 to TRBJ1-4, with D hard to call. Germline CDR1 is MGHDK and CDR2 is SYGVNS. V was cut by 2 bases and J by 8 bases, with 9 bases left in between. This CDR3 has 13 residues. The CDR3 sequence is CASSEAGYEKLFF. The CDR3 region has the DNA TGTGCCAGCAGTGAAGCCGGTTACGAAAAACTGTTTTTT.

This sequence joins TRBV28 and TRBJ2-7; D perhaps matches TRBD2 (6 bases). Germline-derived CDR1 and CDR2 are MDHEN and SYDVKM. The V and J ends lost 3 bases and 11 bases respectively, with 17 bases between them. The CDR3 is 13 amino acids. The CDR3 is CASSLFPGGGEYF. For the CDR3, the DNA is TGTGCCAGCAGTTTGTTCCCAGGCGGAGGGGAGTACTTC.